This TCR beta chain was sequenced for a study of blood T cell repertoires in COVID-19 (TCRdb year 2020). A note on the overall study: Collaborator samples came from the United States, Italy and Spain and covered acute and convalescent phases of COVID-19. Where available, HLA class I and class II types were obtained from metadata supplied by the sample provider rather than from assay-based typing. Deeply sampled blood TCRbeta repertoires from subjects exposed to, actively infected with, or recovered from COVID-19 were included in the dataset. The samples were drawn from the first 160 participants of the ongoing ImmuneRACE study and from some 1,300 subjects provided by 6 global collaborators. A freely available public database, intended as a resource for researchers studying the immune response to SARS-CoV-2, is where the repertoires were released. The prospective study material was composed of cDNA or gDNA derived from T cells, B-cell-depleted T cells, or PBMCs. Nearly every sample came with metadata listing a de-identified subject ID, COVID-19 status, age in years and sex. Here is what the overall study found, with its caveats: The quantity of clinical and demographic metadata differed by source and by participant and was supplied without curation.

TCRbeta CDR3 regions were amplified from genomic DNA using the immunoSEQ Assay, a bias-controlled multiplex PCR. In the original analysis: Within the assay, amplification of reference gene primers was used to estimate how many nucleated cells each sample contained. To quantify the absolute abundance of each unique TCRbeta CDR3 rearrangement, sequence reads were collapsed and filtered. For each sample, productive Simpson clonality was calculated as the square root of Simpson's diversity index across productive rearrangements. TCRdb obtained this table from immuneACCESS and retained in-frame rearrangements with V and J assigned. These tables miss some clones; where compared with another copy, unresolved V genes account for less than half of the shortfall, and the remainder is unexplained. V and J calls and clone size are those listed in that table; D and trimming were worked out from the DNA. Here the sample has 100,000 to 150,000 clones; approximately 83% occur a single time. Clones ranked in the top ten supply 25% to 30% of the sample.

Each collaborating institution followed its own protocols to collect whole blood in K2EDTA tubes. Collaborator samples were shipped for TCRbeta analysis as frozen whole blood, isolated PBMCs, or DNA extracted from either sample type. To note about this clone: It lacks a known antigen. Base quality data are lacking; no much larger clone is found one base away.

This receptor was obtained from a woman older than 75 with acute or convalescent COVID-19. Sequenced sample: peripheral blood.

CDR3 protein: CASTFGGTPSRAFF. The nucleotides read TGTGCCAGCACCTTCGGTGGGACACCGAGCCGAGCTTTCTTT. Rearrangement joined TRBV28 to TRBJ1-1; the D segment could be TRBD1, given 6 matching bases. The CDR3 numbers 14 residues from cysteine through phenylalanine. CDR3 DNA only is kept here, 42 bases in frame from base 1. The V and J ends are trimmed by 7 bases and 10 bases, leaving 22 bases between them. The germline V gene provides CDR1 MDHEN and CDR2 SYDVKM.